This entry lists 19 T cell receptor beta chains sequenced from one sample in a study of cytomegalovirus exposure and HLA in healthy donors. PCR used 60 Vbeta primers and 13 Jbeta primers. Produced via immunoSEQ multiplex PCR; TCRdb's table is partial and in-frame only. The data contain approximately 150,000 clones, roughly four fifths of them singletons. The sequencing sample was made of PBMCs. These receptor sequences come from a woman aged 40 to 50 in good health and CMV-seronegative.

This clone turned up a few times. The chain recombines TRBV5-6 with TRBJ2-1, with 9 bases aligning to TRBD2. Trimming removed 3 bases from V and 7 bases from J; junction bases left unmatched: 8. The germline CDR1 and CDR2 sequences are SGHDT and YYEEEE. The CDR3 loop spans 15 amino acids. The CDR3 is CASSSSGTSRNEQFF. The DNA of the CDR3 is TGTGCCAGCAGCTCTAGCGGGACGAGTCGGAATGAGCAGTTCTTC.

V usage is TRBV14 and J usage is TRBJ2-7; D possibly corresponds to TRBD1 (7 bases). Per germline, CDR1 SGHDN and CDR2 FVKESK. Trimming removed 1 base at V and 5 bases at J, with 18 bases between. This CDR3 comprises 16 residues. The CDR3 is CASSQGVGRGAHEQYF. The CDR3 DNA reads TGTGCCAGCAGCCAAGGGGTAGGCAGGGGGGCTCACGAGCAGTACTTC.

The chain employs TRBV5-1 and TRBJ2-7, with 8 bases matching TRBD2. J gave up 7 bases and V 4 bases, and 7 bases lay outside the gene matches. The CDR3 is 13 amino acids. The germline gives CDR1 SGHRS, CDR2 YFSETQ. In DNA, the CDR3 is TGCGCCAGCAGCAACGGGGGGGGTAGAGAGCAGTACTTC. Its protein is CASSNGGGREQYF.

This clone has more than one count but fewer than ten. The chain is built from TRBV19 and TRBJ1-1; 7 nucleotides match TRBD1. The CDR3 is 14 amino acids. The V gene end was trimmed by 8 bases and the J gene end by 2 bases; junction bases not matched to a gene: 8. Germline assignment: CDR1 LNHDA and CDR2 SQIVND (reference sequence). This CDR3 is CASDAGTDNTEAFF. CDR3 DNA sequence: TGTGCCAGTGACGCGGGGACAGACAACACTGAAGCTTTCTTT.

The chain uses TRBV28 and TRBJ1-4, with D possibly matching TRBD1 (5 bases). Germline V CDR1 and CDR2: MDHEN, SYDVKM. This CDR3 is built from 15 residues. Trimming cost V 3 bases and J 10 bases, with 18 bases left between them. CDR3: CASSFSGEGLGKLFF. The CDR3, as DNA: TGTGCCAGCAGTTTCAGCGGGGAGGGGTTGGGAAAACTGTTTTTT.

V is TRBV18 and J is TRBJ1-4; TRBD1 aligns across 9 bases. CDR1 and CDR2 from the germline V gene are KGHSH and LQKENI. The CDR3 contains 14 residues. V trimming: 3 bases; J trimming: 8 bases; junction bases outside the gene matches: 4. CDR3 nucleotides: TGTGCCAGCTCACCGGGGACAGGGAAAGAAAAACTGTTTTTT. Residues: CASSPGTGKEKLFF. Full variable domain (outside the CDR3, taken from reference TRBV18 and TRBJ1-4): NAGVMQNPRHLVRRRGQEARLRCSPMKGHSHVYWYRQLPEEGLKFMVYLQKENIIDESGMPKERFSAEFPKEGPSILRIQQVVRGDSAAYFCASSPGTGKEKLFFGSGTQLSVL.

A note on this clone: The same CDR3 can be traced to other DNA sequences in this sample. This sequence joins TRBV5-1 and TRBJ2-5; D possibly corresponds to TRBD2 (5 bases). CDR3 length: 14 amino acids. CDR1 and CDR2 (germline): SGHRS, YFSETQ. The V and J ends lost 3 bases and 2 bases respectively, with 11 bases between them. CDR3 bases: TGCGCCAGCAGCTCAGGAGGAGGACAAGAGACCCAGTACTTC. Translation gives CASSSGGGQETQYF.

The chain is built from TRBV7-2 and TRBJ2-1; D perhaps matches TRBD2 (5 bases). CDR1 and CDR2 (germline): SGHTA, FQGNSA. Trimming took off 1 base at V and 2 bases at J, with 12 bases between the two ends. This CDR3 is 16 amino acids long. CDR3 nucleotides: TGTGCCAGCAGCTTAGGTATAAGCGGACCCTACAATGAGCAGTTCTTC. Protein product: CASSLGISGPYNEQFF.

The V call is TRBV2, the J call TRBJ1-6, with D possibly being TRBD1 (5 bases). Trimming removed 4 bases from V and 0 bases from J, with 19 bases in between. CDR1 SNHLY and CDR2 FYNNEI come from the germline V gene. The CDR3 totals 19 residues. CDR3 protein: CASSAGEGRASSYNSPLHF. The CDR3, as DNA: TGTGCCAGCAGTGCCGGAGAGGGGAGGGCTAGCTCCTATAATTCACCCCTCCACTTT.

V usage is TRBV27 and J usage is TRBJ1-2; 7 bases are shared with TRBD1. The CDR3 runs to 14 residues. Losses at the gene ends were 4 bases for V and 2 bases for J; bases not matched to a gene: 4. Germline assignment: CDR1 MNHEY and CDR2 SMNVEV (reference sequence). The CDR3 loop reads CASSSGGKNYGYTF. Here the CDR3 DNA reads TGTGCCAGCAGTTCAGGGGGTAAGAACTATGGCTACACCTTC.

The chain is built from TRBV10-3 and TRBJ2-5, with D tentatively TRBD1 (6 bases). Germline CDR1 reads ENHRY; CDR2 reads SYGVKD. This CDR3 spans 14 amino acids. V dropped 7 bases and J dropped 2 bases, with 14 bases sitting between them. The chain's CDR3 is CAINAGVQQETQYF. The DNA for the CDR3 is TGTGCCATCAATGCAGGGGTCCAACAAGAGACCCAGTACTTC.

The V gene is TRBV27, the J gene TRBJ1-2; D may be TRBD1 (6 bases). The CDR3 covers 15 residues. The V gene's germline CDR1 is MNHEY and CDR2 SMNVEV (reference sequence). Trimming took off 5 bases at V and 6 bases at J, with 19 bases between the two ends. For the CDR3, the DNA is TGTGCCAGCAGTCTTGGACAGTTTTCGTACGATGGCTACACCTTC. Translated: CASSLGQFSYDGYTF.

This clone appeared a single time. The chain joins TRBV11-3 to TRBJ1-2; a weak D match, TRBD1 (5 bases). The CDR3 has 15 amino acids. Trimming stripped 5 bases from V and 4 bases from J, with 17 bases between. Germline assignment: CDR1 SGHNT and CDR2 YENEEA. CDR3 region: CASSRGSLIPYGYTF. In DNA form, the CDR3 reads TGTGCCAGCAGCAGGGGCAGCTTAATCCCCTATGGCTACACCTTC. Combining the CDR3 with reference TRBV11-3 and TRBJ1-2 gives the whole variable domain EAGVVQSPRYKIIEKKQPVAFWCNPISGHNTLYWYLQNLGQGPELLIRYENEEAVDDSQLPKDRFSAERLKGVDSTLKIQPAELGDSAVYLCASSRGSLIPYGYTFGSGTRLTVV.

This clone was found a few times. This chain uses TRBV19 with TRBJ2-1, with TRBD1 matching 7 bases. Germline CDR1 and CDR2: LNHDA and SQIVND (reference sequence). Trimming cost V 4 bases and J 10 bases; bases outside gene matches: 4. The CDR3 length is 12 residues. The CDR3 sequence is CASSNLDREQFF. The DNA of the CDR3 is TGTGCCAGTAGTAATTTGGACAGGGAGCAGTTCTTC.

The J gene is TRBJ2-1, the V gene TRBV5-6; 10 nucleotides line up with TRBD2. Germline lookup yields CDR1 SGHDT and CDR2 YYEEEE. J gave up 8 bases and V 4 bases, and 9 bases lay outside the gene matches. The CDR3 contains 15 residues. CDR3 amino acids: CASSILAGAGDEQFF. The DNA for the CDR3 is TGTGCCAGCAGCATTCTAGCGGGAGCCGGAGATGAGCAGTTCTTC.

This clone has just a few counts. This chain links TRBV9 with TRBJ2-5, with D unclear. V dropped 1 base and J dropped 5 bases, with 12 bases sitting between them. The CDR3 consists of 14 residues. Germline V lookup: CDR1 SGDLS, CDR2 YYNGEE. For the CDR3, the DNA is TGTGCCAGCAGCGTATACTCTGGTTCGGAGACCCAGTACTTC. Translation: CASSVYSGSETQYF.

The chain links TRBV5-1 to TRBJ2-5, with 8 bases identical to TRBD1. Unmatched junction bases numbered 16, after V lost 1 base and J lost 5 bases. CDR3 size: 18 residues. Germline values: CDR1 SGHRS, CDR2 YFSETQ. CDR3 region: CASSLYGQGINVGETQYF. In nucleotides, the CDR3 is TGCGCCAGCAGCTTGTACGGACAGGGTATAAATGTCGGGGAGACCCAGTACTTC.

This clone was counted once. The rearrangement uses TRBV29-1 and TRBJ1-4; D perhaps matches TRBD1 (6 bases). The CDR3 totals 14 residues. Germline V CDR1 and CDR2: SQVTM, ANQGSEA. Between the trimmed V and J ends, which lost 4 bases and 5 bases, there was a span of 14 bases. The CDR3 DNA follows: TGCAGCGTTGCCTTACAGGGATTGAATGAAAAACTGTTTTTT. It encodes CSVALQGLNEKLFF.

About this clone: This specimen includes other DNA sequences encoding the same CDR3. The chain combines TRBV5-1 with TRBJ2-1; no definite D call. This CDR3 has 15 amino acids. Germline V gene sequence: CDR1 SGHRS, CDR2 YFSETQ. V gave up 0 bases and J gave up 2 bases, with 9 bases separating them. The CDR3 DNA reads as TGCGCCAGCAGCTTGGAGACCAGCGCCTACAATGAGCAGTTCTTC. Protein sequence: CASSLETSAYNEQFF. The full variable domain, with the rest looked up from reference TRBV5-1 and TRBJ2-1, is KAGVTQTPRYLIKTRGQQVTLSCSPISGHRSVSWYQQTPGQGLQFLFEYFSETQRNKGNFPGRFSGRQFSNSRSEMNVSTLELGDSALYLCASSLETSAYNEQFFGPGTRLTVL.